This paragraph covers one T cell receptor beta chain sequence. The data originate from a study of blood T cell repertoires in COVID-19. At the level of the study: Acute and convalescent COVID-19 specimens originated in the United States, Italy and Spain. Sample material is recorded as cDNA or gDNA derived from T cells, B-cell-depleted T cells, or PBMCs.

Original methodology: How many nucleated cells were present was estimated from reference gene primer amplification. Using immunoSEQ multiplex PCR, the repertoire was profiled, and TCRdb retains in-frame clones only, with some absent. Clone size and the V and J calls come from that table; the DNA yielded D and trimming. The sample has 150,000 to 200,000 clones; approximately 80% are singletons. The clonotype was recovered from a human donor in a cohort sampled during active COVID-19. The sequenced sample consisted of peripheral blood.

CDR3 region: CATSDPDSSGANVLTF. CDR3 nucleotide sequence: TGTGCCACCAGTGATCCGGACAGCTCTGGGGCCAACGTCCTGACTTTC. The gene calls are TRBV24-1 and TRBJ2-6; a weak D match, TRBD1 (6 bases). Germline CDR1 is KGHDR and CDR2 is SFDVKD. Trimming cost V 3 bases and J 0 bases, with 8 bases left between them. This CDR3 is built from 16 residues.